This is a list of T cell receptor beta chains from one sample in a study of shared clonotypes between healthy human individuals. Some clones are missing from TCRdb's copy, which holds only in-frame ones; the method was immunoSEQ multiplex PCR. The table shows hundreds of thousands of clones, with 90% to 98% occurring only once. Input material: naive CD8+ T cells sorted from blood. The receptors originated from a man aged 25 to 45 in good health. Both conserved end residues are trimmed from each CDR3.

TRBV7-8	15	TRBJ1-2	ASTRTPDIGNFYGYT
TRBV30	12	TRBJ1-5	AWRDRNSNQPQH
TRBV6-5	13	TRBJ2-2	ASSRRGTGAGELF
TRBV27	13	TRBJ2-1	ASSTQREPYNEQF
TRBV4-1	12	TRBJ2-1	ASSQENFLNEQF
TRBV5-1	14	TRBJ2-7	ASSLESAKISYEQY
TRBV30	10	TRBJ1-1	AWNHPFSEAF
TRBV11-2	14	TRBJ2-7	ASSFWGSASRDEQY
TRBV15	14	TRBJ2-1	ATSRVGSTARDEQF
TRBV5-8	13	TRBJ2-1	ASSWGTSGYNEQF
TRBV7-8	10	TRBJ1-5	ASRGEGQPQH
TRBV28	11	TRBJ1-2	ATPNRGSEGYT
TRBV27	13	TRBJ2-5	ASRGHGGVEETQY
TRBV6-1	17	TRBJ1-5	ASSEQHIRDREFGQPQH
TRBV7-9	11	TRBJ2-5	ASSFTGEETQY
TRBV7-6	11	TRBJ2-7	ASSVGEKYEQY
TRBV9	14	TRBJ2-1	ASSVGARSSYNEQF
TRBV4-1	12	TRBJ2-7	ASSPGQGTYEQY
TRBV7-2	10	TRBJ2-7	ASSPLTYEQY
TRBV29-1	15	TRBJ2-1	SVRDPASGGSYNEQF
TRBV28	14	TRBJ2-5	ASSLSSGRREETQY
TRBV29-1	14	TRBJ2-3	SVVPTTGGGTDTQY
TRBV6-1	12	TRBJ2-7	ASSEMGVAYEQY
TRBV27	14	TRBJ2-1	ASSSFLAGAGNEQF
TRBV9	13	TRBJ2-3	ASSDLAGSTDTQY
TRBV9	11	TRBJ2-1	ASSVGGGTQQF
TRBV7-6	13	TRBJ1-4	ASSFDIGRNEKLF
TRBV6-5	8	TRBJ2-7	ASGRSEQY
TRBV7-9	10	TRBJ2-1	ASSLDYNEQF
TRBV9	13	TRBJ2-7	ASSEWDRGSDEQY
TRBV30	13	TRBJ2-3	AWGGHRTSTDTQY
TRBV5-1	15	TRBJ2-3	ASSAGSSPYAGDTQY
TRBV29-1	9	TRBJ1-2	SVGGIYGYT
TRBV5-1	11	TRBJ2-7	ASSLGQDYEQY
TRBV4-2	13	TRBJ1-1	ASSPRTGVDTEAF
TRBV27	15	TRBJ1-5	ASSFQGPFYSNQPQH
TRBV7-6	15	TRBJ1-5	ASSLGAGGQGHQPQH
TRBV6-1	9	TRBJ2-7	ASRQGYEQY
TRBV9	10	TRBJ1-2	ASRPGTGGYT
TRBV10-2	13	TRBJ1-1	ASSLLGGRGTEAF
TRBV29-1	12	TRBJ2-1	SVRAGTLDNEQF
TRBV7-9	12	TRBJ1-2	ASSLARVLYGYT
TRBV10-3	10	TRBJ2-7	AISQGSYEQY
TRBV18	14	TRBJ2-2	ASSPPDGLNTGELF
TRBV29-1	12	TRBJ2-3	SVESAGGPDTQY
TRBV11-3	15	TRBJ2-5	ASSLRLWSWLIETQY
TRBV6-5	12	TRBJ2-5	ASSYSGGRETQY
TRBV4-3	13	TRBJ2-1	ASSPHQGSYNEQF
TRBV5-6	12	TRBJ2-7	ASSLPGEGYEQY
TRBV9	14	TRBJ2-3	ASSADLAGITDTQY
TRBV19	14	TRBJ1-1	ASSIDPQGMNTEAF
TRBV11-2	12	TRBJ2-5	ASSPPSAQETQY
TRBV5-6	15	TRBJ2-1	ASSLGGGGRTYNEQF